This TCR beta chain was captured in a study of T-cell reconstitution after alpha-beta-depleted transplantation in children. In this sample, this clonotype turned up many times. Its target is not known. Unique molecular identifiers were built into the TCRbeta library. Each CDR3 protein gets one entry after TCRdb re-called the PCR reads with MiXCR. The sample carries approximately 500,000 distinct CDR3 sequences, over 9.5% recorded once. J lost 5 bases, V lost 8 bases, and 8 bases had no gene match. CDR3 size: 14 residues. Per germline, CDR1 MNHEY and CDR2 SMNVEV (reference sequence). General study findings and limits: Several hundred rapidly expanded clones from non-depleted graft cells reportedly supplied alpha-beta T cells about two months post-transplant. Once a year had passed after transplant, T-cell counts and diversity came mostly from newly produced T cells. Recipient T cells and thymic progenitors that survived were the source of the high TCRbeta diversity seen at day 60 in some patients.

This chain joins TRBV27 and TRBJ1-5, with 8 bases identical to TRBD1. Here the sequenced sample was PBMCs, taken before TCRalphabeta/CD19-depleted stem cell transplant. The clonotype comes from a child aged 2 to 9 with inherited bone marrow failure, due to receive a stem cell transplant. The CDR3: CASQLTGGDQPQHF. DNA for the CDR3: TGTGCCAGCCAACTTACAGGGGGGGATCAGCCCCAGCATTTT.